One and the same sample provided the 31 T cell receptor beta chains below, sequenced in a study of tumor-infiltrating lymphocytes in primary liver carcinoma. TCR beta cDNA was reverse-transcribed from around 0.55 ug of total RNA. The reaction used a constant-region primer and ProtoScript II reverse transcriptase. Slightly modified ARM-PCR served as the procedure for the TCR beta libraries. These libraries came from three rounds of nested multiplex PCR. Forward primers for TRBV1-TRBV30 and a C-beta reverse primer served the first two PCR rounds, at roughly 10 cycles each. TCRdb reprocessed the multiplex PCR reads via MiXCR and lists one record per CDR3 protein. Here the sample spans about 200,000 distinct CDR3 sequences, just under 85% being singletons. DNA and RNA were both co-extracted from 20-30 mg of bulk tissue that had not been sorted. The sample comprised tumor tissue from primary liver carcinoma. The receptors were sampled from a middle-aged man with primary liver carcinoma and hepatitis B virus infection.

The V gene is TRBV6-6, the J gene TRBJ1-1; tentatively, D is TRBD1 (5 bases). The germline V gene has CDR1 MNHNY and CDR2 SVGAGI (reference sequence). This CDR3 spans 13 amino acids. Trimming cost V 6 bases and J 7 bases, with 15 bases left between them. The DNA for the CDR3 is TGTGCCAGCAGCACAATGGGGACTATTGAAGCTTTCTTT. It translates to CASSTMGTIEAFF.

This clonotype was detected only once. This CDR3 is missing its conserved last phenylalanine or tryptophan, likely due to a read error. The chain joins TRBV4-2 to TRBJ1-2; TRBD1 matches at 12 bases. Germline CDR1 reads LGHNA; CDR2 reads YNFKEQ. The CDR3 runs 17 residues. Unmatched junction bases numbered 11, after V lost 1 base and J lost 8 bases. DNA for the CDR3: TGTGCCAGCAGCCAAGTAGGGACAGGGGGCGCAGAGAAGGGCTACACCTTA. This sequence encodes CASSQVGTGGAEKGYTL.

The chain carries TRBV11-3 and TRBJ1-2; 7 positions agree with TRBD1. V lost 5 bases, J lost 8 bases, and 20 bases stayed unmatched. This CDR3 is built from 17 residues. The germline CDR1 and CDR2 sequences are SGHNT and YENEEA. The CDR3: CASSPKGQSSSHSGYTF. As DNA, the CDR3 is TGTGCCAGCAGCCCAAAGGGACAGTCCTCATCCCATTCCGGCTACACCTTC.

The rearrangement links TRBV6-1 to TRBJ1-2; D not certain. V lost 6 bases, J lost 5 bases, and 16 bases lay in between. This CDR3 spans 14 amino acids. CDR1 and CDR2 from the germline V gene are MNHNS and SASEGT. CDR3 protein: CASRTQIQSYGYTF. The CDR3 nucleotides are TGTGCCAGCAGGACACAGATCCAAAGTTATGGCTACACCTTC.

To note about this clonotype: An end of the junction does not agree with germline; a read error may underlie this. This chain's CDR3 is CPSSSKRNFYGQYF. The DNA of the CDR3 is TGTCCCAGCAGCTCTAAGAGGAACTTCTACGGGCAGTACTTC. The J gene is TRBJ2-7, the V gene TRBV11-2; D gene ambiguous. Germline CDR1 reads SGHAT; CDR2 reads FQNNGV. The CDR3 contains 14 residues.

Note on this clonotype: Compared with germline, one end of the junction differs, possibly owing to a read error. The chain combines TRBV6-2 or TRBV6-3 with TRBJ2-7; 7 bases align to TRBD1. The CDR3 spans 14 residues. The germline V gene has CDR1 MNHEY and CDR2 SVGEGT. DNA of the CDR3: TGTGCCAGCAGCCCCCGGGACAGTGCCCACGAGCAGTATTTC. As protein: CASSPRDSAHEQYF.

This clonotype was counted a single time. This could be a read error, since a much larger clone is one nucleotide away. The chain has TRBV19 and TRBJ2-6; 12 bases line up with TRBD2. Germline V CDR1 and CDR2: LNHDA, SQIVND (reference sequence). The CDR3 contains 18 residues. CDR3 nucleotide sequence: TGTGCCAGTAGTATGAGACTAGCGGGAGAACCTGGGGCCGACGTCCTGACTTTC. Its protein is CASSMRLAGEPGADVLTF.

About this clonotype itself: The DNA is left out, because the CDR3 cannot be placed on it with certainty; the CDR3 is given as TCRdb lists it. The V gene is TRBV6-6, the J gene TRBJ2-2; TRBD1, the D gene given by the table, was not confirmed from the DNA. 14 amino acids form the CDR3, both terminal residues included. The germline V gene has CDR1 MNHNY and CDR2 SVGAGI (reference sequence). CDR3 region: CAISVARGTGGLFF.

Comment on this clonotype: An end of the junction differs from the germline gene, which may be a read error. This CDR3 reads CVSSPRSGYKQYF. The DNA for the CDR3 is TGTGTCAGCAGCCCGCGTTCGGGCTACAAGCAATACTTC. V usage is TRBV11-1 and J usage is TRBJ2-7; no reliable D call. The CDR3 runs to 13 residues. Germline CDR1 is SGHAT and CDR2 is FQDESV (reference sequence).

Comments on this clonotype: Its ends do not fully match the called genes, so a read error is possible. The chain is built from TRBV4-2 and TRBJ2-1; a possible D gene is TRBD1 (6 bases). CDR3 length: 16 residues. The germline V gene has CDR1 LGHNA and CDR2 YNFKEQ. The CDR3 bases are TGTGCCAGCAGCCACGCCGAGGGTCAGGGGAACAATGACCAGTTCTTC. As protein: CASSHAEGQGNNDQFF.

This clonotype was counted once. The conserved phenylalanine or tryptophan is not found at the CDR3 terminus, so this likely reflects a read error. The rearrangement joins TRBV6-5 to TRBJ1-1; 7 bases map to TRBD1. This CDR3 has 13 amino acids. The germline V gene has CDR1 MNHEY and CDR2 SVGAGI. CDR3 amino acids: CAVQQGRNTEAFY. In DNA, the CDR3 is TGCGCCGTACAACAGGGGCGGAACACTGAAGCTTTCTAT.

The genes are TRBV6-1 and TRBJ1-1, with D unresolved. The V and J ends lost 7 bases and 3 bases respectively, with 12 bases between them. Germline V gene lookup returns CDR1 MNHNS and CDR2 SASEGT. The CDR3 length is 13 residues. The CDR3: CASTRERDTEAFF. CDR3 bases: TGTGCCAGCACACGGGAGCGGGACACTGAAGCTTTCTTT.

A remark on this clonotype: The junction departs from germline at one end; a sequencing error may be responsible. V and J are TRBV14 and TRBJ2-1; 7 nucleotides line up with TRBD1. The CDR3 contains 17 residues. Germline loops: CDR1 SGHDN, CDR2 FVKESK. As DNA, the CDR3 is TGTGGCAGCAGCCAAGAGGGTCAGGGGACAGCGTACAATGAACACTTCTTC. As protein: CGSSQEGQGTAYNEHFF.

As concerns this clonotype: Germline is not matched at one junction end, which may reflect a read error. The chain carries TRBV6-2 or TRBV6-3 and TRBJ2-3, with 12 bases identical to TRBD2. CDR1 and CDR2 from the germline V gene are MNHEY and SVGEGT. The CDR3 has 16 amino acids. Here the CDR3 DNA reads TGTGCCAGCAGTTATCTAGCGGGAGGGCCGACAGATACGCTGTATTTT. Translation gives CASSYLAGGPTDTLYF.

Worth noting for this clonotype: No conserved phenylalanine or tryptophan is present at the end of the CDR3, so a read error is the likely explanation. J is TRBJ2-3 and V is TRBV5-1, with D unclear. This CDR3 spans 14 amino acids. Looked up from germline, CDR1 is SGHRS and CDR2 is YFSETQ. V lost 0 bases, J lost 6 bases, and 11 bases lay in between. CDR3 sequence reads: CASSLGHKTDTQYY. CDR3 bases: TGCGCCAGCAGCTTGGGACATAAGACCGATACGCAGTATTAT.

With regard to this clonotype: At one end, the junction sequence differs from germline, possibly due to a read error. The chain combines TRBV11-1 with TRBJ2-1; D is uncertain. This CDR3 contains 16 residues. Germline V gene sequence: CDR1 SGHAT, CDR2 FQDESV (reference sequence). In DNA form, the CDR3 reads TGTGCCAGCAGCCCCCCGGTGGCGGAATCCTACAATGAGCAGTTTTTC. It codes for CASSPPVAESYNEQFF.

This clonotype is a singleton in its sample. The conserved closing phenylalanine or tryptophan is absent in this CDR3, likely reflecting a read error. The CDR3 region has the DNA TGTGCCACTAGGTGGCCGGGACAGGGGTCCTTCGAGCAGTACTAC. Protein sequence: CATRWPGQGSFEQYY. This chain joins TRBV24-1 and TRBJ2-7, with 10 bases that match TRBD1. The germline V gene has CDR1 KGHDR and CDR2 SFDVKD. The CDR3 sequence is 15 residues long.

The chain has TRBV4-3 and TRBJ2-5; 9 bases match TRBD2. The V gene's germline CDR1 is LGHNA and CDR2 YSLEER. This CDR3 comprises 14 residues. The DNA for the CDR3 is TGCGTCAACAGCCAACTCCTTAGCGGGAGTGGGCAGTACTTC. Translation: CVNSQLLSGSGQYF.

Of note for this clonotype: The conserved phenylalanine or tryptophan is not found at the CDR3 terminus, so this likely reflects a read error. V is TRBV10-3 and J is TRBJ1-5; tentative D call: TRBD1 (6 bases). The germline CDR1 and CDR2 sequences are ENHRY and SYGVKD. The CDR3 totals 15 residues. In DNA form, the CDR3 reads TGTGCCATCAGTGGAACAGGGTCTAGCAATCATCCCCAGCATCTT. Translation: CAISGTGSSNHPQHL.

This clonotype was recorded once. The CDR3 coding sequence is TGCAGCGTTGAAGATGGTTTAGCGAGGTCCTACGAGCAGTACTTC. It translates to CSVEDGLARSYEQYF. The chain uses TRBV29-1 and TRBJ2-7, with D tentatively TRBD2 (5 bases). The germline V and J ends were trimmed by 0 bases and 1 base, with 13 bases remaining between them. CDR1 and CDR2 (germline): SQVTM, ANQGSEA. There are 15 residues in the CDR3.

This clonotype showed up just once. Its ends do not fully match the called genes, so a read error is possible. The genes are TRBV29-1 and TRBJ2-7; D may be TRBD1 or TRBD2 (5 bases each). Germline-derived CDR1 and CDR2 are SQVTM and ANQGSEA. The CDR3 has 16 amino acids. The CDR3 sequence: CSAMRSGTGIPYEHYF. The DNA of the CDR3 is TGCAGCGCCATGAGATCTGGGACCGGCATTCCCTACGAGCACTACTTC.

This clonotype was detected only once. This may come from a read error, since a much larger clone is one base off. The chain uses TRBV5-1 and TRBJ2-2; D might be TRBD1 (6 bases). This CDR3 spans 15 amino acids. CDR1 is SGHRS, CDR2 YFSETQ, per germline. The CDR3 is CASSHGTPHTWELFF. Here the CDR3 DNA reads TGCGCCAGCAGCCACGGGACACCCCACACCTGGGAGCTGTTTTTT.

This clonotype has just one count. At one end the junction does not follow the germline gene, possibly because of a read error. The rearrangement links TRBV6-2 or TRBV6-3 to TRBJ2-1; no reliable D call. This CDR3 is built from 12 residues. CDR1 and CDR2 (germline): MNHEY, SVGEGT. The CDR3: CASSSGFNVQFF. CDR3 bases: TGTGCCAGCAGTTCAGGTTTCAATGTGCAGTTCTTC.

As to this clonotype: A junction end diverges from the germline sequence, so it may reflect a read error. The chain has TRBV28 and TRBJ1-2; D unclear. CDR1 and CDR2 (germline): MDHEN, SYDVKM. The CDR3 is 13 amino acids. CDR3 protein: CASGLVTDYGYTF. CDR3 DNA sequence: TGTGCCAGCGGTTTAGTCACAGACTATGGCTACACCTTC.

This clonotype qualifies as large. The chain links TRBV6-2 or TRBV6-3 to TRBJ2-7; 9 bases align to TRBD2. V lost 6 bases and J lost 4; bases outside the gene matches: 10. Germline V gives CDR1 MNHEY, CDR2 SVGEGT. The CDR3 covers 15 residues. The CDR3 loop is CASSTPTSGGYEQYF. The CDR3 DNA reads TGTGCCAGCAGCACTCCGACTAGCGGAGGGTACGAGCAGTACTTC.

Of note for this clonotype: One end of the junction is discordant with germline, which a read error may explain. The genes are TRBV6-2 or TRBV6-3 and TRBJ2-1; D gene unclear. The CDR3 runs to 14 residues. CDR1 and CDR2 from the germline V gene are MNHEY and SVGEGT. The CDR3 coding sequence is TGTGCCAGCAGTTACCGGAACTCCTACAATGTGCAGTTCTTC. Translated: CASSYRNSYNVQFF.

For this clonotype: Likely a read error: the CDR3 ends without its conserved phenylalanine or tryptophan. J is TRBJ2-3 and V is TRBV7-9, with D hard to call. The CDR3 runs to 14 residues. Germline assignment: CDR1 SEHNR and CDR2 FQNEAQ (reference sequence). Here the CDR3 reads CASSQETEADMQYC. The CDR3 DNA reads TGTGCCAGCAGCCAGGAGACGGAAGCCGATATGCAGTATTGT.

This clonotype came up once. A junction boundary mismatches the germline segment, possibly from a read error. The V and J genes are TRBV7-8 and TRBJ2-4; 9 bases are a match to TRBD2. Germline values: CDR1 SGHVS, CDR2 FQNEAQ. CDR3 length equals 13 residues. The CDR3 DNA follows: TGTACCAGCAGCTTAGCGGGGGAGAACATTCACTACTTC. Translating it yields CTSSLAGENIHYF.

Comment on this clonotype: This may be a read error, as it is one base from a much larger clone. The chain carries TRBV30 and TRBJ2-1; 9 bases fit TRBD1. This CDR3 has 13 residues. Per germline, CDR1 GTSNPN and CDR2 SVGIG (reference sequence). The CDR3 region has the DNA TGTGCCTGGAGTGGGACAGGGGTGAATGAGCAGGTCTTC. It yields the protein CAWSGTGVNEQVF.

The chain joins TRBV4-1 to TRBJ1-1; D not resolved. The CDR3 is made up of 14 amino acids. The V gene lost 0 bases and the J gene lost 7 bases, with 12 bases spanning the gap. The germline gives CDR1 MGHRA, CDR2 YSYEKL. CDR3 sequence (DNA): TGCGCCAGCAGCCAAGACCCGAGGGCGAGTGAAGCTTTCTTT. This sequence encodes CASSQDPRASEAFF.

The V call is TRBV12-3 or TRBV12-4, the J call TRBJ2-3; D not certain. The CDR3 totals 15 residues. Trimming pared 5 bases from V and 8 bases from J, leaving 20 bases between. The chain's CDR3 is CASSPIGFRGVTQYF. The CDR3 nucleotides read TGTGCCAGCAGTCCTATCGGGTTCAGAGGAGTTACGCAGTATTTT.